This T cell receptor beta chain was sequenced in a study of post-analysis software for immune sequencing data. Each TCR beta cDNA library carried unique molecular identifiers. TCRdb processed the PCR reads anew with MiXCR; each CDR3 protein has one entry. The sample carries fewer than 850,000 distinct CDR3 sequences, 46% recorded once. Findings and limits, study-wide: In multiple sclerosis, normalized Chao1 diversity was significantly below that of controls. Batch-matched samples strongly co-clustered by F measure.

The table lists this clonotype with a few counts. Antigen: not known. Source material: blood. This sequence was found in a girl aged 5 to 17 with multiple sclerosis.

The CDR3 DNA is TGTGCCAGCAGTGAAGGGCCAGGGAGCTCCTACGAGCAGTACTTC. Its translation: CASSEGPGSSYEQYF. V usage is TRBV6-1 and J usage is TRBJ2-7; the D call may be TRBD1 or TRBD2 (5 bases each). Germline V gene sequence: CDR1 MNHNS, CDR2 SASEGT. CDR3 length: 15 amino acids. Trimming removed 1 base at V and 0 bases at J, with 10 bases between.